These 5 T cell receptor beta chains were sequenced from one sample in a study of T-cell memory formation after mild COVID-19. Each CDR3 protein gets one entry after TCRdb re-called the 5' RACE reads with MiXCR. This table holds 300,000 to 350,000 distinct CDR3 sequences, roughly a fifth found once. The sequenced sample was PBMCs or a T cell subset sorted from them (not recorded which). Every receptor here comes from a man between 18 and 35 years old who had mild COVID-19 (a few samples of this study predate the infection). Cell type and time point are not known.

The CDR3 spells CASSPRGGRHNEQFF. Here the CDR3 DNA reads TGCGCCAGCAGCCCGCGGGGGGGCCGCCACAATGAGCAGTTCTTC. The chain recombines TRBV5-1 with TRBJ2-1; 9 bases match TRBD2. The CDR3 consists of 15 residues. V was pared by 4 bases and J by 5 bases, with 7 bases of the junction left unmatched. Germline lookup yields CDR1 SGHRS and CDR2 YFSETQ.

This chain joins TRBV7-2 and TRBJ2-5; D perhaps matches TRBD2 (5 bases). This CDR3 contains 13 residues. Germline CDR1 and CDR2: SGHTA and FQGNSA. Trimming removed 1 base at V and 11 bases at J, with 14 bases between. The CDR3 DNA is TGTGCCAGCAGCTTAGAGGGTTGGTCGGGACAGTACTTC. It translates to CASSLEGWSGQYF.

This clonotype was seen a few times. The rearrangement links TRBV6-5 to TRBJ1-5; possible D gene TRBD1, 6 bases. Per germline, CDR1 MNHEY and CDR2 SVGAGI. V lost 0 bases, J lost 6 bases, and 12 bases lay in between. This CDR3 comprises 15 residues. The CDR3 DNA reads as TGTGCCAGCAGTTACTCGAGTGCAGGGGTTCAGCCCCAGCATTTT. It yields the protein CASSYSSAGVQPQHF.

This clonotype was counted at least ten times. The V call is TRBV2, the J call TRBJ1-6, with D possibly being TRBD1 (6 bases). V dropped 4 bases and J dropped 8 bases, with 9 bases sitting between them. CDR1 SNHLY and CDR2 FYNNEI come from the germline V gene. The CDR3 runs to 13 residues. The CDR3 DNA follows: TGTGCCAGCAGTGGGGACACATATTCACCCCTCCACTTT. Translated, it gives CASSGDTYSPLHF.

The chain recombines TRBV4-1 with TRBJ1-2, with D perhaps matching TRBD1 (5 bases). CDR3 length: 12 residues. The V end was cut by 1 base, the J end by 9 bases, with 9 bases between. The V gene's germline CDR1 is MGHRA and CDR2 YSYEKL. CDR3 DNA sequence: TGCGCCAGCAGCCAAGGGGGACGTAGCTACACCTTC. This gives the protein CASSQGGRSYTF.